This paragraph covers one TCR beta chain sequence. Its antigen remains unidentified. The entry originates in a study of monozygotic twins with inflammatory bowel disease. Each UMI, carrying a 6-nucleotide sample barcode, came from template switching. Both the TCRalpha cDNA and the TCRbeta cDNA were taken through two nested PCRs, lasting around 15 and 9 cycles. TCRdb re-analyzed the 5' RACE reads; it lists each CDR3 protein once, without DNA. Reported are about 450,000 distinct CDR3 sequences; the ten largest clones contain more than 2%. Study observations and caveats: Researchers report that IBD patients shared fewer clonotypes with others than healthy twins, especially amid disease activity.

From germline, CDR1 is MNHNS and CDR2 SASEGT. The CDR3 consists of 15 residues. The chain couples TRBV6-1 to TRBJ2-2; there is no DNA to check the TCRdb D call of TRBD2. The TCR comes from a human donor with ulcerative colitis or Crohn's disease, or a healthy co-twin of an affected twin (not recorded which). Sequences were obtained from blood. The CDR3 loop is CASSLVLEGTGELFF.